The T cell receptor (beta chain) described here comes from a study of blood T cell repertoires in COVID-19. Turning to the study itself: All recovered Cohort 3 donors got two negative PCRs, got clearance, or saw symptom resolution. PBMCs, B-cell-depleted T cells, or T cells were the source of the cDNA or gDNA that made up the material.

Ages ranged from roughly 18 to 100 years, with residence in around 24 US areas. Original data processing: The authors estimated nucleated cell counts from reference gene primer amplification. The method was immunoSEQ multiplex PCR; TCRdb's version includes in-frame clones alone and lacks a portion of them. V and J calls and clone size come straight from that table; D and trimming were deduced from the DNA. The repertoire holds approximately 250,000 clones, with 88% as singletons. The V segment lost 4 bases and the J segment 0 bases; nucleotides outside the gene matches: 4. The germline CDR1 and CDR2 sequences are SGHRS and YFSETQ. This CDR3 is 15 amino acids long.

Sequenced input: PBMCs or T cells enriched from blood (not recorded which). This TCR came from an older woman in a cohort exposed to, infected with or recovered from COVID-19 (not recorded which). The chain couples TRBV5-1 to TRBJ2-3; TRBD2 aligns across 8 bases. The CDR3 nucleotides read TGCGCCAGCAGCGATAGCGGGGCTAGCACAGATACGCAGTATTTT. This gives the protein CASSDSGASTDTQYF.